A single sample is the source of the 2 T cell receptor beta chains below, sequenced in a study of blood T cell repertoires in COVID-19. This table comes from immunoSEQ multiplex PCR, and its TCRdb copy is limited to in-frame clones, with some not included. The data show roughly 290,000 clones, with 75% to 90% seen just once and about 1.7% held by the top ten. The sample comprised PBMCs or T cells enriched from blood (not recorded which). The source is a woman in her 40s who had recovered from COVID-19.

The rearrangement links TRBV24-1 to TRBJ2-3; TRBD2 agrees at 8 bases. Losses at the gene ends were 4 bases for V and 4 bases for J; bases not matched to a gene: 12. Germline CDR1 KGHDR, CDR2 SFDVKD. CDR3 length: 17 residues. The CDR3 loop reads CATSEVSSGGGSDTQYF. Here the CDR3 DNA reads TGTGCCACCAGTGAGGTTAGCAGCGGGGGTGGCTCAGATACGCAGTATTTT.

This chain joins TRBV5-1 and TRBJ1-6; 10 bases match TRBD1. CDR1 and CDR2 from the germline V gene are SGHRS and YFSETQ. J gave up 8 bases and V 5 bases, and 7 bases lay outside the gene matches. CDR3 size: 15 residues. CDR3 sequence (DNA): TGCGCCAGCAGGGGTCCCGGGACAGGGGATTCACCCCTCCACTTT. Protein product: CASRGPGTGDSPLHF.